This T cell receptor (beta chain) was recorded in a study of relationships among human T cell subsets. Semiquantitative ARM-PCR amplified T cell receptor alpha and beta CDR3 regions from mRNA. Tagged nested gene-specific primers were used first, then communal superprimers amplified exponentially. TCRdb itself ran the multiplex PCR reads through MiXCR, one entry per CDR3 protein. The repertoire holds around 14,000 distinct CDR3 sequences, with less than 80% as singletons. The germline V gene encodes CDR1 SGHAT and CDR2 FQDESV (reference sequence). There are 11 residues in the CDR3. Whole-study findings and limits: Over 60% of CD8+ cytotoxic sequences came from clones with over 100 reads. A CD4+CD8+ double-positive population could not be excluded by bead sorting. Many CDR3s were shared across Th1, Th2 and regulatory subsets.

Turning to this clonotype: Its antigen is not known.

Sequencing used total T cells sorted from blood. The chain recombines TRBV11-1 with TRBJ1-2, with D hard to call. The TCR comes from a middle-aged man in good health. CDR3: CAVSERKGYTF. CDR3 DNA: TGTGCTGTGAGCGAGAGGAAGGGCTACACCTTC.